The T cell receptor (beta chain) under discussion was sequenced for a study of Ad26.COV2.S vaccination and SARS-CoV-2 variants. Study-level background: Donor was in the COV1001 Ad26.COV2.S trial arm. Administration of Ad26.COV2.S was intramuscular, either once or twice 56 days apart.

Produced via immunoSEQ multiplex PCR; TCRdb's table is partial and in-frame only. Of about 680,000 clones listed, about 90% are singletons. CDR3 length equals 16 residues. V was pared by 6 bases and J by 3 bases, with 5 bases of the junction left unmatched. The V gene's germline CDR1 is LGHNA and CDR2 YNFKEQ. Specified treatment: 15 to 20 received Ad26.COV2.S at low or high dose, single or two shots; 5 received placebo; per-sample allocation not given. On day 63 after the first injection, vaccine and placebo recipients gave samples. This person who donated was an adult of 18-55 years in Boston. The chain links TRBV4-2 to TRBJ2-2, with 12 bases fitting TRBD2. The sequencing here drew on peripheral blood, taken in a trial of Ad26.COV2.S vaccine versus placebo. The sequence derives from a person aged 18-60 years who received the Ad26.COV2.S COVID-19 vaccine or a placebo. The CDR3 here is CASSLAGGSYTGELFF. DNA for the CDR3: TGTGCCAGCAGTCTAGCGGGAGGGTCCTACACCGGGGAGCTGTTTTTT.